The 15 T cell receptor beta chains below come from one sample, sequenced in a study of T cells in women clearing cervical HPV infection. Assay used: immunoSEQ multiplex PCR; TCRdb lists only in-frame clones, some missing. The sample includes about 26,000 clones. Input material: blood buffy coat. The receptors originated from a woman between 18 and 75 years old with a cervical HPV16 infection that either progressed to CIN3+ or cleared (not recorded which).

To note about this clone: The CDR3 extends 3 residues past the end of the read, so its final part is completed from the germline J gene. This chain connects TRBV2 to TRBJ1-6, with D perhaps TRBD1 (5 bases). Trimming removed 4 bases at V and 7 bases at J, with 14 bases between. Germline lookup yields CDR1 SNHLY and CDR2 FYNNEI. This CDR3 is 15 amino acids long. The sequenced part of the CDR3 DNA is TGTGCCAGCAGTGGAAGGGGCTTACTAAATTCACCC. Amino acid sequence: CASSGRGLLNSP. From start to end, the CDR3 is CASSGRGLLNSPLHF.

On this clone itself: The CDR3 end falls 3 residues outside the read, so it is completed with the germline J gene. The chain joins TRBV7-9 to TRBJ1-1; tentatively, D is TRBD1 (5 bases). The CDR3 is 14 residues long. Germline CDR1 SEHNR, CDR2 FQNEAQ (reference sequence). V was clipped by 3 bases and J by 2 bases, with 10 bases between them. The DNA read from the CDR3 is TGTGCCAGCAGCTTCCAGGGAGCTAACACTGAA. Its protein product is CASSFQGANTE. The whole CDR3 reads CASSFQGANTEAFF. The full variable domain, with the rest looked up from reference TRBV7-9 and TRBJ1-1, is DTGVSQNPRHKITKRGQNVTFRCDPISEHNRLYWYRQTLGQGPEFLTYFQNEAQLEKSRLLSDRFSAERPKGSFSTLEIQRTEQGDSAMYLCASSFQGANTEAFFGQGTRLTVV.

CDR3 residues: CASSLAGTQYF. The CDR3 bases that were read are TGTGCCAGCAGCTTAGCGGGGACC. The V call is TRBV7-3, the J call TRBJ2-5, with D tentatively TRBD2 (5 bases). The DNA ends 3 residues before the CDR3 does, and the rest of the CDR3 is filled in from the germline J gene. There are 11 residues in the CDR3. Between the trimmed V and J ends, which lost 2 bases and 7 bases, there was a span of 5 bases. Looked up from germline, CDR1 is SGHTA and CDR2 is FQGTGA.

About this clone itself: The read falls 3 residues short of the CDR3 end, and the missing part is taken from the germline J gene. The V and J genes are TRBV30 and TRBJ2-7; tentatively, D is TRBD1 (5 bases). The CDR3 loop spans 11 amino acids. The V end was cut by 2 bases, the J end by 5 bases, with 7 bases between. Per the germline V gene, CDR1 is GTSNPN and CDR2 is SVGIG (reference sequence). This CDR3 is CAWSQTDEQYF. Incomplete CDR3 DNA: TGTGCCTGGAGTCAGACAGACGAG.

Concerning this clone: From the germline J gene comes the end of the CDR3, since the read stops 3 residues before it. This chain links TRBV7-2 with TRBJ1-2; 7 bases agree with TRBD1. The CDR3 length is 15 residues. CDR1 is SGHTA and CDR2 is FQGNSA in the germline V gene. The CDR3 region is CASSLVGQSADTYTF. CDR3 bases read: TGTGCCAGCAGCTTAGTGGGACAGAGCGCAGATACC. Full variable domain (missing parts from reference TRBV7-2 and TRBJ1-2): GAGVSQSPSNKVTEKGKDVELRCDPISGHTALYWYRQSLGQGLEFLIYFQGNSAPDKSGLPSDRFSAERTGGSVSTLTIQRTQQEDSAVYLCASSLVGQSADTYTFGSGTRLTVV.

Notes on this clone: The DNA ends 3 residues before the CDR3 does, and the rest of the CDR3 is filled in from the germline J gene. The chain uses TRBV7-9 and TRBJ1-6; tentatively, D is TRBD1 (5 bases). Germline V gene data show CDR1 as SEHNR and CDR2 as FQNEAQ (reference sequence). The CDR3 contains 14 residues. Trimming shortened V by 5 bases and J by 8 bases, and 13 bases separated the two germline ends. The sequenced part of the CDR3 DNA is TGTGCCAGCAGCCACCGGGACTGGGATTCACCC. Amino acids: CASSHRDWDSP. In full, the CDR3 reads CASSHRDWDSPLHF.

About this clone itself: The sequence runs out 3 residues before the end of the CDR3; the remainder is reconstructed from the germline J gene. The V gene is TRBV5-1, the J gene TRBJ2-1, with TRBD2 as a possible D gene (6 bases). V lost 7 bases and J lost 6, with 8 bases in between. From germline, CDR1 is SGHRS and CDR2 YFSETQ. The CDR3 is 11 residues long. The covered CDR3 bases are TGCGCCAGCCGGGGGTCCAATGAG. It encodes CASRGSNE. The CDR3 in full is CASRGSNEQFF.

As regards this clone: The sequenced fragment ends 3 residues before the CDR3 boundary, so the rest is inferred from the germline J gene. The chain carries TRBV19 and TRBJ2-5; a weak D match, TRBD1 (6 bases). V was cut by 5 bases and J by 0 bases, with 10 bases left in between. This CDR3 has 14 amino acids. CDR1 and CDR2 from the germline V gene are LNHDA and SQIVND (reference sequence). This CDR3 is CASSPGQNQETQYF. Incomplete CDR3 DNA: TGTGCCAGTAGTCCAGGACAGAACCAAGAGACC.

On this clone itself: Read data end 3 residues before the CDR3 end; the end is taken from the germline J gene. The chain couples TRBV2 to TRBJ2-1; TRBD2 agrees at 15 bases. CDR1 and CDR2 from the germline V gene are SNHLY and FYNNEI. Trimming took 6 bases from V and 4 from J; bases not matched to a gene: 1. This CDR3 has 15 amino acids. CDR3 DNA, as far as it was read: TGTGCCAGCAGGGGGACTAGCGGGGGGTACAATGAG. This gives the protein CASRGTSGGYNE. In full, the CDR3 reads CASRGTSGGYNEQFF.

Here the CDR3 reads CASSYADRHEQFF. CDR3 DNA, as far as it was read: TGTGCCAGCAGTTACGCCGACAGACATGAG. The V call is TRBV6-2 or TRBV6-3, the J call TRBJ2-1; D might be TRBD1 (5 bases). Read sequence stops 3 residues before the CDR3 end, and the germline J gene provides the missing end. This CDR3 has 13 residues. CDR1 MNHEY and CDR2 SVGEGT come from the germline V gene. The V end was cut by 2 bases, the J end by 8 bases, with 10 bases between.

Worth noting for this clone: The read gets to within 3 residues of the CDR3 end, and the germline J gene fills in the rest. This chain connects TRBV10-3 to TRBJ2-5, with TRBD1 identical over 7 bases. There are 14 residues in the CDR3. V shed 10 bases, J shed 2 bases, and the junction held 10 bases outside the gene matches. In germline, CDR1 is ENHRY, CDR2 SYGVKD. The CDR3 loop reads CATTLGRGQETQYF. CDR3 DNA (partial): TGTGCCACCACCCTGGGCAGGGGGCAAGAGACC.

Worth noting for this clone: Its ends do not fully match the called genes, so a read error is possible. The CDR3 end is not reached by the read, which stops 3 residues before it; the germline J gene fills it in. The V gene is TRBV4-2, the J gene TRBJ1-2; unclear D gene. Germline CDR1 LGHNA, CDR2 YNFKEQ. The CDR3 length is 13 residues. The covered CDR3 bases are TGCGCCAGCAGCCAAGTTCGGGGTGCTGGC. Residues: CASSQVRGAG. The full CDR3 reads CASSQVRGAGYTF.

For this clone: The read terminates 3 residues ahead of where the CDR3 ends, so the germline J gene completes it. The rearrangement links TRBV6-4 to TRBJ2-3, with D possibly matching TRBD2 (6 bases). Trimming took off 2 bases at V and 2 bases at J, with 11 bases between the two ends. The CDR3 is made up of 15 amino acids. Germline CDR1 and CDR2: MRHNA and SNTAGT. The CDR3 DNA, read in part, is TGTGCCAGCAGTGACAGGGGACTTACCACAGATACG. Translation: CASSDRGLTTDT. The CDR3 in full is CASSDRGLTTDTQYF.

In regard to this clone: The read is 3 residues too short to cover the CDR3 end, so that end is filled in from the germline J gene. The genes are TRBV7-2 and TRBJ1-2, with 7 bases matching TRBD1. The CDR3 is 14 amino acids. CDR1 is SGHTA, CDR2 FQGNSA, per germline. The DNA read from the CDR3 is TGTGCCAGCAGCCCCCGGGACAGCCAAATGGGC. This translates into CASSPRDSQMG. The entire CDR3 protein reads CASSPRDSQMGYTF.

Comment on this clone: The read ends 3 residues early relative to the CDR3; the germline J gene fills the gap. The chain couples TRBV7-8 to TRBJ1-6, with 9 bases identical to TRBD1. The CDR3 has 16 amino acids. J gave up 7 bases and V 4 bases, and 8 bases lay outside the gene matches. CDR1 is SGHVS and CDR2 is FQNEAQ in the germline V gene. The CDR3 reads CASSSEGQGNNSPLHF. Partial CDR3 DNA: TGTGCCAGCAGCTCCGAGGGACAGGGCAACAATTCACCC.